The 20 T cell receptor beta chains below were found in one sample sequenced in a study of control samples from healthy donors and cancer patients. Some clones are missing from TCRdb's copy, which holds only in-frame ones; the method was immunoSEQ multiplex PCR. The sample shows 55,000 to 65,000 clones, roughly 86% of them seen only once. Sequenced: PBMCs. The receptors come from a woman aged 55-70 years with lung cancer.

This rearrangement joins TRBV7-6 to TRBJ2-3, with D possibly being TRBD1 (6 bases). The V and J ends lost 2 bases and 4 bases respectively, with 13 bases between them. This CDR3 contains 15 residues. Germline values: CDR1 SGHVS, CDR2 FNYEAQ. The CDR3 DNA reads as TGTGCCAGCAGCTTATCAGACAGGATCGCAGATACGCAGTATTTT. Translating gives CASSLSDRIADTQYF. The entire variable domain, with the rest obtained from reference TRBV7-6 and TRBJ2-3, is as follows: GAGVSQSPRYKVTKRGQDVALRCDPISGHVSLYWYRQALGQGPEFLTYFNYEAQQDKSGLPNDRFSAERPEGSISTLTIQRTEQRDSAMYRCASSLSDRIADTQYFGPGTRLTVL.

This chain uses TRBV3-1 (or the pseudogene TRBV3-2) with TRBJ2-7; D not resolved. The CDR3 is 11 residues long. Trimming cost V 2 bases and J 4 bases, with 3 bases left between them. Per germline, CDR1 LGHDT and CDR2 YNNKEL (reference sequence). In DNA, the CDR3 is TGTGCCAGCAGCCAACATTACGAGCAGTACTTC. Protein: CASSQHYEQYF.

The genes are TRBV2 and TRBJ2-7; the D gene is possibly TRBD1 (6 bases). In germline, CDR1 is SNHLY, CDR2 FYNNEI. V lost 6 bases to trimming and J lost 1 base, with 10 bases between them. This CDR3 is built from 13 residues. The CDR3 region has the DNA TGTGCCAGCAGAGGGGGTTGGTCCTACGAGCAGTACTTC. Translating it yields CASRGGWSYEQYF.

The chain is built from TRBV28 and TRBJ1-4; D ambiguous. Germline CDR1 reads MDHEN; CDR2 reads SYDVKM. The CDR3 is 15 amino acids. The V and J ends lost 7 bases and 4 bases respectively, with 16 bases between them. Written as DNA, the CDR3 is TGTGCCAGCACCAACTTGGGTGGAGTTAATGAAAAACTGTTTTTT. It codes for CASTNLGGVNEKLFF.

CDR3 amino acids: CASSPGYEQYF. The DNA of the CDR3 is TGTGCCAGCTCACCGGGCTACGAGCAGTACTTC. The chain combines TRBV18 with TRBJ2-7; no reliable D call. V gave up 3 bases and J gave up 3 bases, with 3 bases separating them. The CDR3 contains 11 residues. Germline assignment: CDR1 KGHSH and CDR2 LQKENI.

The chain links TRBV10-2 to TRBJ1-6; no definite D call. V gave up 6 bases and J gave up 7 bases, with 16 bases separating them. This CDR3 spans 15 amino acids. CDR1 and CDR2 from the germline V gene are WSHSY and SAAADI. The CDR3 is CASSEDWSGNSPLHF. The CDR3 coding sequence is TGCGCCAGCAGCGAAGACTGGTCGGGGAATTCACCCCTCCACTTT.

V is TRBV4-2 and J is TRBJ2-3; 16 bases match TRBD2. The CDR3 spans 18 residues. Per germline, CDR1 LGHNA and CDR2 YNFKEQ. Losses at the gene ends were 3 bases for V and 0 bases for J; bases not matched to a gene: 3. The CDR3 sequence: CASSQGTSGGASTDTQYF. The DNA for the CDR3 is TGTGCCAGCAGCCAGGGGACTAGCGGGGGGGCTAGCACAGATACGCAGTATTTT.

J is TRBJ2-2 and V is TRBV6-6, with D hard to call. V was shortened by 6 bases and J by 3 bases, with 17 bases between the two germline ends. This CDR3 is 16 amino acids long. Germline loops: CDR1 MNHNY, CDR2 SVGAGI (reference sequence). The CDR3 nucleotides read TGTGCCAGCAGCCGATACCGGGTTACTGACACCGGGGAGCTGTTTTTT. Residues: CASSRYRVTDTGELFF.

The chain links TRBV2 to TRBJ2-5, with unresolved D. In germline, CDR1 is SNHLY, CDR2 FYNNEI. V lost 4 bases, J lost 4 bases, and 13 bases lay in between. CDR3 length equals 14 residues. CDR3 residues: CASSVGPVGETQYF. The CDR3 region has the DNA TGTGCCAGCAGTGTCGGGCCAGTAGGAGAGACCCAGTACTTC.

The V call is TRBV5-1, the J call TRBJ2-7; TRBD1 aligns across 8 bases. The V gene end was trimmed by 5 bases and the J gene end by 6 bases; junction bases not matched to a gene: 7. The CDR3 length is 13 residues. CDR1 is SGHRS and CDR2 is YFSETQ in the germline V gene. The CDR3 region is CASRSGQGFEQYF. CDR3 sequence (DNA): TGCGCCAGCAGATCTGGACAGGGATTCGAGCAGTACTTC.

The chain carries TRBV28 and TRBJ2-7; D is perhaps TRBD1 or TRBD2 (5 bases each). The CDR3 consists of 12 residues. Trimming removed 8 bases from V and 1 base from J, with 9 bases in between. Germline V gives CDR1 MDHEN, CDR2 SYDVKM. The CDR3 is CASQGRSYEQYF. In DNA form, the CDR3 reads TGTGCCAGCCAGGGACGGTCCTACGAGCAGTACTTC.

The rearrangement links TRBV30 to TRBJ2-2; a weak D match, TRBD2 (6 bases). CDR3 size: 13 residues. The germline gives CDR1 GTSNPN, CDR2 SVGIG (reference sequence). With 8 bases removed from V and 4 bases from J, the gap between germline ends came to 14 bases. CDR3 loop: CAQEWRATGELFF. The CDR3 nucleotides are TGTGCCCAGGAGTGGAGGGCCACCGGGGAGCTGTTTTTT. The whole variable domain, remainder taken from reference TRBV30 and TRBJ2-2, is SQTIHQWPATLVQPVGSPLSLECTVEGTSNPNLYWYRQAAGRGLQLLFYSVGIGQISSEVPQNLSASRPQDRQFILSSKKLLLSDSGFYLCAQEWRATGELFFGEGSRLTVL.

V is TRBV7-3 and J is TRBJ2-3; 9 bases map to TRBD2. CDR3 length: 20 amino acids. CDR1 is SGHTA, CDR2 FQGTGA, per germline. With 6 bases clipped from V and 0 bases from J, the junction kept 19 bases outside the gene matches. The CDR3 DNA is TGTGCCAGCAGTCCAATGCCCGCAGCGGGGGGTCTCCGAAGCACAGATACGCAGTATTTT. Translation gives CASSPMPAAGGLRSTDTQYF.

The J gene is TRBJ2-7, the V gene TRBV6-5, with a tentative D call TRBD1 (6 bases). This CDR3 spans 13 amino acids. Germline V gene data show CDR1 as MNHEY and CDR2 as SVGAGI. V lost 2 bases and J lost 5, with 10 bases in between. This chain's CDR3 is CASSYTGPNEQYF. In nucleotides, the CDR3 is TGTGCCAGCAGTTACACAGGGCCCAACGAGCAGTACTTC.

The chain combines TRBV5-1 with TRBJ1-1, with a tentative D call TRBD1 (5 bases). V lost 4 bases and J lost 1, with 8 bases in between. CDR3 size: 13 residues. CDR1 and CDR2 from the germline V gene are SGHRS and YFSETQ. The chain's CDR3 is CASSPQENTEAFF. As DNA, the CDR3 is TGCGCCAGCAGCCCACAGGAGAACACTGAAGCTTTCTTT.

This chain links TRBV28 with TRBJ1-5; a weak D match, TRBD1 (5 bases). V was pared by 9 bases and J by 4 bases, with 19 bases between. The CDR3 contains 15 residues. Germline values: CDR1 MDHEN, CDR2 SYDVKM. CDR3 loop: CASIPIQVTNQPQHF. The CDR3 coding sequence is TGTGCCAGTATACCGATACAGGTGACAAATCAGCCCCAGCATTTT.

The CDR3 DNA follows: TGTGCCTGGAGTGTACGGGGAGGGTATCAGCCCCAGCATTTT. Translated: CAWSVRGGYQPQHF. The J gene is TRBJ1-5, the V gene TRBV30, with D uncertain. V gave up 0 bases and J gave up 5 bases, with 11 bases separating them. The CDR3 runs 14 residues. Germline CDR1 and CDR2: GTSNPN and SVGIG (reference sequence).

The gene calls are TRBV2 and TRBJ1-6; 7 bases are shared with TRBD1. The CDR3 length is 15 residues. In germline, CDR1 is SNHLY, CDR2 FYNNEI. Germline trimming cut 4 bases from V and 7 bases from J; bases unmatched to any gene: 7. The CDR3 loop is CASSVQGTVNSPLHF. CDR3 bases: TGTGCCAGCAGTGTACAGGGGACGGTGAATTCACCCCTCCACTTT. The full variable domain, rest sourced from reference TRBV2 and TRBJ1-6, is EPEVTQTPSHQVTQMGQEVILRCVPISNHLYFYWYRQILGQKVEFLVSFYNNEISEKSEIFDDQFSVERPDGSNFTLKIRSTKLEDSAMYFCASSVQGTVNSPLHFGNGTRLTVT.

The CDR3 loop is CASSFNDGNNSPLHF. The CDR3 DNA reads TGTGCCAGCAGCTTCAATGACGGCAATAATTCACCCCTCCACTTT. J is TRBJ1-6 and V is TRBV7-2, with unresolved D. The CDR3 runs 15 residues. Trimming shortened V by 3 bases and J by 5 bases, and 11 bases separated the two germline ends. Germline-derived CDR1 and CDR2 are SGHTA and FQGNSA.

The chain carries TRBV18 and TRBJ2-1; 8 bases line up with TRBD2. The CDR3 is 17 residues long. CDR1 is KGHSH and CDR2 is LQKENI in the germline V gene. Losses at the gene ends were 8 bases for V and 0 bases for J; bases not matched to a gene: 12. The CDR3 DNA is TGTGCCAGCCGATCGGGACTAGTCACCATCTCCTACAATGAGCAGTTCTTC. Its protein product is CASRSGLVTISYNEQFF. Filled out from reference TRBV18 and TRBJ2-1, the complete variable domain reads NAGVMQNPRHLVRRRGQEARLRCSPMKGHSHVYWYRQLPEEGLKFMVYLQKENIIDESGMPKERFSAEFPKEGPSILRIQQVVRGDSAAYFCASRSGLVTISYNEQFFGPGTRLTVL.